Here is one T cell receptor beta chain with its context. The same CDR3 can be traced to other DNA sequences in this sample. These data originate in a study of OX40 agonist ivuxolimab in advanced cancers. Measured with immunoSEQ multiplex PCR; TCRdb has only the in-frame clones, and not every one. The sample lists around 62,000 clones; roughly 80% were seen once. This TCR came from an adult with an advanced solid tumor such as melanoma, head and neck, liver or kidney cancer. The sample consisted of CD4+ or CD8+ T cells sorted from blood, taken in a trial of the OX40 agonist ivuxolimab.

This CDR3 reads CASSLGMNTEAFF. CDR3 DNA sequence: TGCGCCAGCAGCCTTGGCATGAACACTGAAGCTTTCTTT. The V and J genes are TRBV5-1 and TRBJ1-1; D ambiguous. The V end was cut by 4 bases, the J end by 0 bases, with 7 bases between. Germline V gene lookup returns CDR1 SGHRS and CDR2 YFSETQ. This CDR3 is 13 amino acids long.